Shown below are 29 T cell receptor beta chains from a single sample sequenced in a study of T-cell reconstitution after alpha-beta-depleted transplantation in children. Preparation of the TCRbeta library used unique molecular identifiers. TCRdb reprocessed the PCR reads with MiXCR, giving one entry per CDR3 protein. The sample has about 510,000 distinct CDR3 sequences; roughly 10% are singletons. The sequenced sample was PBMCs, mostly from graft donor cells, obtained 180 days after TCRalphabeta/CD19-depleted stem cell transplant. The receptors here all came from a female patient aged 2 to 10 who had a stem cell transplant for aplastic anemia, so the T cells may come from the graft donor.

In this sample, this clonotype turned up many times. V is TRBV12-3 or TRBV12-4 and J is TRBJ1-2; 7 nucleotides agree with TRBD1. The V segment lost 2 bases and the J segment 8 bases; nucleotides outside the gene matches: 8. The CDR3 contains 14 residues. The CDR3 is CASSLTDRERGYTF. The CDR3 nucleotides are TGTGCCAGCAGTTTAACCGACAGGGAGCGGGGCTACACCTTC.

The gene calls are TRBV28 and TRBJ2-3; 8 nucleotides match TRBD1. The CDR3 spans 16 residues. Unmatched junction bases numbered 6, after V lost 3 bases and J lost 1 base. Germline CDR1 MDHEN, CDR2 SYDVKM. This CDR3 is CASSFARGRGTDTQYF. In DNA form, the CDR3 reads TGTGCCAGCAGTTTTGCCAGGGGGCGAGGCACAGATACGCAGTATTTT.

This clonotype showed up many times. V and J are TRBV28 and TRBJ2-7, with no clear D. The CDR3 runs 12 residues. From germline, CDR1 is MDHEN and CDR2 SYDVKM. Trimming pared 2 bases from V and 2 bases from J, leaving 4 bases between. The CDR3 DNA reads as TGTGCCAGCAGTTTAACCCCCTACGAGCAGTACTTC. Translated: CASSLTPYEQYF. Using reference TRBV28 and TRBJ2-7 for the parts outside the CDR3, the full variable domain is DVKVTQSSRYLVKRTGEKVFLECVQDMDHENMFWYRQDPGLGLRLIYFSYDVKMKEKGDIPEGYSVSREKKERFSLILESASTNQTSMYLCASSLTPYEQYFGPGTRLTVT.

The CDR3 protein is CASSNTGPKNIQYF. The CDR3 nucleotides read TGTGCCAGCAGCAATACAGGGCCCAAAAACATTCAGTACTTC. The J gene is TRBJ2-4, the V gene TRBV28; D is perhaps TRBD1 (6 bases). Germline assignment: CDR1 MDHEN and CDR2 SYDVKM. V lost 6 bases and J 2 bases, leaving 11 bases between the germline ends. This CDR3 contains 14 residues.

The chain combines TRBV11-2 with TRBJ1-3; D is unresolved. The ends were cut back, 10 bases at V and 1 base at J, with 11 bases in the middle. The CDR3 loop spans 13 amino acids. CDR1 and CDR2 from the germline V gene are SGHAT and FQNNGV. CDR3 DNA: TGTGCCACCACGTCGGGGTCTGGAAACACCATATATTTT. This gives the protein CATTSGSGNTIYF.

V gene TRBV4-3 combines with J gene TRBJ2-5, with TRBD2 identical over 8 bases. This CDR3 comprises 16 residues. Germline V gene data show CDR1 as LGHNA and CDR2 as YSLEER. The junction had 6 bases not matched to a gene; V was cut back by 2 bases and J by 1 base. DNA of the CDR3: TGCGCCAGCAGCCAAACTAGCGGAGGAAGCCAAGAGACCCAGTACTTC. Protein sequence: CASSQTSGGSQETQYF.

This clonotype was observed a handful of times. The V call is TRBV14, the J call TRBJ2-4; TRBD1 might be the D (5 bases). The CDR3 covers 16 residues. The V end lost 1 base, the J end lost 3 bases, and 13 bases lay between the germline ends. The germline V gene encodes CDR1 SGHDN and CDR2 FVKESK. CDR3 DNA: TGTGCCAGCAGCCAAGTGGCAGGGAAGGGCAAAAACATTCAGTACTTC. Its protein is CASSQVAGKGKNIQYF. Full variable domain (remainder filled in from reference TRBV14 and TRBJ2-4): EAGVTQFPSHSVIEKGQTVTLRCDPISGHDNLYWYRRVMGKEIKFLLHFVKESKQDESGMPNNRFLAERTGGTYSTLKVQPAELEDSGVYFCASSQVAGKGKNIQYFGAGTRLSVL.

This chain connects TRBV3-1 to TRBJ2-2, with D perhaps TRBD2 (6 bases). CDR3 size: 15 residues. In germline, CDR1 is LGHDT, CDR2 YNNKEL (reference sequence). Trimming took 4 bases from V and 2 from J, leaving 11 bases between them. In DNA, the CDR3 is TGTGCCAGCAGCCTGGGACTCGTCAACACCGGGGAGCTGTTTTTT. It codes for CASSLGLVNTGELFF.

This clonotype was counted between two and nine times. V usage is TRBV5-1 and J usage is TRBJ2-7, with D possibly being TRBD1 (6 bases). V was clipped by 2 bases and J by 3 bases, with 15 bases between them. Germline CDR1 and CDR2: SGHRS and YFSETQ. CDR3 size: 15 residues. The CDR3 bases are TGCGCCAGCAGCTTTGGGGGCCAGACTCTCTACGAGCAGTACTTC. Encoded protein: CASSFGGQTLYEQYF.

This clonotype came up many times. J is TRBJ2-7 and V is TRBV6-1, with D maybe TRBD2 (6 bases). This CDR3 has 15 residues. Trimming pared 8 bases from V and 0 bases from J, leaving 17 bases between. Germline assignment: CDR1 MNHNS and CDR2 SASEGT. CDR3 protein: CASGLGRTSSYEQYF. The CDR3 DNA sequence: TGTGCCAGCGGGTTAGGGAGGACCTCCTCCTACGAGCAGTACTTC.

This clonotype was picked up a small number of times. The chain has TRBV20-1 and TRBJ2-7; 8 bases agree with TRBD2. Germline V gene sequence: CDR1 DFQATT, CDR2 SNEGSKA (reference sequence). CDR3 length equals 17 residues. Unmatched junction bases numbered 11, after V lost 1 base and J lost 0 bases. For the CDR3, the DNA is TGCAGTGCTAGAGTCCCTTCAGCGGGAGTTCGCTCCTACGAGCAGTACTTC. The encoded protein is CSARVPSAGVRSYEQYF.

This clonotype was seen a few times. The chain recombines TRBV27 with TRBJ2-5; TRBD2 might be the D (7 bases). Germline V gives CDR1 MNHEY, CDR2 SMNVEV (reference sequence). The V end was cut by 4 bases, the J end by 9 bases, with 12 bases between. The CDR3 contains 12 residues. The CDR3 nucleotides are TGTGCCAGCAGTTATACAGGGAGGGCCCAGTACTTC. Its translation is CASSYTGRAQYF.

The V and J genes are TRBV20-1 and TRBJ2-3; D not certain. With 4 bases removed from V and 4 bases from J, the gap between germline ends came to 6 bases. The CDR3 length is 11 residues. The V gene's germline CDR1 is DFQATT and CDR2 SNEGSKA (reference sequence). The CDR3 nucleotides read TGCAGTGCTATATCGGCAGATACGCAGTATTTT. The encoded protein is CSAISADTQYF.

The rearrangement uses TRBV7-3 and TRBJ2-1; 7 bases are shared with TRBD2. The germline V gene encodes CDR1 SGHTA and CDR2 FQGTGA. The CDR3 length is 15 residues. With 4 bases clipped from V and 5 bases from J, the junction kept 8 bases outside the gene matches. In nucleotides, the CDR3 is TGTGCCAGCAGCTCGACCAGGACTAGTAACAATGAGCAGTTCTTC. This encodes CASSSTRTSNNEQFF.

This clonotype was picked up a small number of times. The chain joins TRBV27 to TRBJ2-3; D unclear. V dropped 6 bases and J dropped 3 bases, with 10 bases sitting between them. Germline assignment: CDR1 MNHEY and CDR2 SMNVEV (reference sequence). CDR3 length equals 13 residues. Here the CDR3 reads CASRRAGTDTQYF. The CDR3 DNA is TGTGCCAGCAGACGGGCAGGAACAGATACGCAGTATTTT.

The V gene is TRBV29-1, the J gene TRBJ2-1, with 9 nucleotides matching TRBD2. This CDR3 has 14 residues. V was pared by 4 bases and J by 7 bases, with 8 bases of the junction left unmatched. The V gene's germline CDR1 is SQVTM and CDR2 ANQGSEA. The CDR3 region is CSVGRSGSANEQFF. CDR3 DNA: TGCAGCGTTGGGCGTAGCGGGAGCGCAAATGAGCAGTTCTTC.

This clonotype was found a few times. J is TRBJ2-7 and V is TRBV27, with a possible D match to TRBD2 (5 bases). The germline V gene has CDR1 MNHEY and CDR2 SMNVEV (reference sequence). The CDR3 covers 14 residues. V lost 5 bases to trimming and J lost 6 bases, with 17 bases between them. CDR3 coding DNA: TGTGCCAGCAGTCTAGAACCTTCTAGCTTCGAGCAGTACGTC. It is translated as CASSLEPSSFEQYV.

The chain couples TRBV5-1 to TRBJ2-1, with a tentative D call TRBD2 (5 bases). Germline V gives CDR1 SGHRS, CDR2 YFSETQ. The CDR3 spans 16 residues. V was shortened by 1 base and J by 5 bases, with 16 bases between the two germline ends. The CDR3 protein is CASSLMEVLRDNEQFF. Here the CDR3 DNA reads TGCGCCAGCAGCTTGATGGAGGTCCTCCGTGACAATGAGCAGTTCTTC.

The chain links TRBV20-1 to TRBJ2-7, with 7 bases aligning to TRBD1. V dropped 2 bases and J dropped 6; count of bases not matched to a gene: 7. The CDR3 extends over 13 amino acids. Looked up from germline, CDR1 is DFQATT and CDR2 is SNEGSKA (reference sequence). The CDR3 spells CSARWGTVAEQYF. The CDR3 nucleotides read TGCAGTGCTAGATGGGGGACAGTGGCCGAGCAGTACTTC.

This rearrangement joins TRBV28 to TRBJ2-5; D is ambiguous. The CDR3 length is 12 residues. V lost 6 bases and J 4 bases, leaving 9 bases between the germline ends. CDR1 MDHEN and CDR2 SYDVKM come from the germline V gene. The CDR3 reads CASRHPVETQYF. CDR3 coding DNA: TGTGCCAGCAGGCACCCTGTAGAGACCCAGTACTTC.

The genes are TRBV15 and TRBJ2-7, with D possibly matching TRBD1 (6 bases). V was clipped by 0 bases and J by 3 bases, with 12 bases between them. The germline gives CDR1 LNHNV, CDR2 YYDKDF (reference sequence). The CDR3 runs 15 residues. The CDR3 coding sequence is TGTGCCACCAGCAGAGATCTCTGGACAGACTACGAGCAGTACGTC. This codes for CATSRDLWTDYEQYV.

The J gene is TRBJ2-2, the V gene TRBV5-1, with 7 nucleotides matching TRBD2. CDR1 is SGHRS, CDR2 YFSETQ, per germline. The junction had 10 bases not matched to a gene; V was cut back by 2 bases and J by 6 bases. The CDR3 has 16 amino acids. The CDR3 loop is CASSFSGGGEPGELFF. CDR3 in DNA: TGCGCCAGCAGCTTTTCTGGCGGGGGTGAACCCGGGGAGCTGTTTTTT.

With regard to this clonotype: The CDR3 ends on some other residue instead of the conserved phenylalanine or tryptophan, so this is likely a read error. The chain uses TRBV14 and TRBJ2-3, with D uncertain. The germline gives CDR1 SGHDN, CDR2 FVKESK. The V and J ends lost 4 bases and 2 bases respectively, with 1 base between them. CDR3 length: 11 amino acids. The CDR3 is CASSLTDTQYL. The CDR3 DNA sequence: TGTGCCAGCAGCCTCACAGATACGCAGTATCTT.

This clonotype was detected ten times or more. The CDR3 DNA is TGTGCCAGCACTCGAGGGAGCTCCTACAATGAGCAGTTCTTC. Residues: CASTRGSSYNEQFF. The chain is built from TRBV7-9 and TRBJ2-1; D might be TRBD2 (5 bases). The V and J ends lost 7 bases and 0 bases respectively, with 10 bases between them. Germline V lookup: CDR1 SEHNR, CDR2 FQNEAQ (reference sequence). This CDR3 has 14 amino acids.

This clonotype turned up a few times. The V and J genes are TRBV19 and TRBJ1-5; 9 bases align to TRBD1. Per germline, CDR1 LNHDA and CDR2 SQIVND (reference sequence). This CDR3 is 16 amino acids long. The junction had 6 bases not matched to a gene; V was cut back by 3 bases and J by 3 bases. The CDR3 here is CASSMGTGRPNQPQHF. DNA of the CDR3: TGTGCCAGTAGTATGGGGACAGGGCGCCCCAATCAGCCCCAGCATTTT.

The chain joins TRBV21-1 to TRBJ1-1; the D call in the table, TRBD1, was not verified against the DNA. TRBV21-1 is shown as a pseudogene. CDR3 length equals 16 residues. The CDR3 reads CASSKGPRGGNTEAFF. In DNA, the CDR3 is TGTGCCAGCAGCAAAGGGCCCAGGGGGGGGAACACTGAAGCTTTCTTT.

This clonotype was seen a handful of times. The V gene is TRBV20-1, the J gene TRBJ2-7, with D maybe TRBD2 (6 bases). The CDR3 is made up of 16 amino acids. Trimming cost V 3 bases and J 1 base, with 19 bases left between them. Germline CDR1 is DFQATT and CDR2 is SNEGSKA (reference sequence). Written as DNA, the CDR3 is TGCAGTGCTAGGAGGAATCGGGAGCCCCCTTCCTACGAGCAGTACGTC. Translation gives CSARRNREPPSYEQYV.

This clonotype was detected a few times. The gene calls are TRBV19 and TRBJ1-2, with 9 bases matching TRBD1. Germline CDR1 is LNHDA and CDR2 is SQIVND (reference sequence). Trimming at V came to 5 bases and at J to 8 bases, leaving 12 bases not matched to a gene. This CDR3 is built from 15 residues. Written as DNA, the CDR3 is TGTGCCAGTAGTCTCCCGGGACAGGGAAGCATGGGCTACACCTTC. This sequence encodes CASSLPGQGSMGYTF.

Only a few counts were recorded for this clonotype. The V and J genes are TRBV7-2 and TRBJ2-3; no clear D gene. Trimming stripped 1 base from V and 7 bases from J, with 9 bases between. The CDR3 spans 13 residues. The germline V gene has CDR1 SGHTA and CDR2 FQGNSA. The CDR3 sequence: CASSLGDSNTQYF. Here the CDR3 DNA reads TGTGCCAGCAGCTTAGGCGACTCGAATACGCAGTATTTT.